This T cell receptor beta chain was captured by sequencing in a study of glioma-infiltrating T cells (dated by TCRdb to the mid-2010s). With regard to the full study: Sequencing of TCR alpha- and beta-chain repertoires was performed on glioma tissue, on non-neoplastic brain tissue, and on matched peripheral blood mononuclear cells. Each tissue-infiltrating repertoire was compared with the same patient's peripheral blood repertoire to measure divergence between tissue and blood T-cell populations. Three low-grade glioma patients, about 8 primary glioblastoma patients, and three non-glioma patients who contributed non-neoplastic brain tissue made up the paired cohort. Study-level results and caveats: Very few CDR3 sequences were found to be shared between tissue and blood, and this scarcity was attributed to high CDR3 diversity and limited sampling. VJ-independent divergence between tissue and blood was lower than expected in non-neoplastic patients but higher than expected in all gliomas, particularly low-grade gliomas. Group comparisons were based on small numbers of patients: three non-neoplastic, three low-grade glioma and 7 to 9 glioblastoma patients.

TCR alpha and beta CDR3 regions were amplified with the iRepertoire nested amplicon-rescue multiplex PCR (arm-PCR) platform from RNA. The input for one-step reverse transcription and amplification was about 90-400 ng of tissue mRNA or PBMC total RNA. Following bead purification, Illumina adapters were added by a secondary multiplex PCR, and libraries between 200 and 400 bp were gel-purified. Internal 6-nucleotide barcodes were carried by the libraries and were used for demultiplexing. Sequencing of the libraries was done on an Illumina MiSeq using 2x220 or 2x250 nucleotide paired-end reads. Concerning the study's data processing: Paired reads were merged using FLASH 1.2.11 and aligned with BWA-MEM to the GRCh37 human genome, and TRA and TRB reads were then extracted. An IMGT-derived reference of cassette sequences and CDR3 motifs, with pseudogenes included, was used for V and J assignment. Three-frame translation of reads was performed, and productive CDR3s were defined as those with a C...FGXG motif and no stop codons. Unique combinations of V-J cassette pair and CDR3 amino acid sequence were defined as clonotypes. Reads were filtered by Hamming distance, thresholded by each sample's sequence error rate in mapped regions. Through fastp at Q25 and MiXCR, TCRdb rebuilt clones from the public reads, retaining in-frame beta chains. Records with the same CDR3 protein are collapsed into one entry carrying the most frequent genes and DNA. V and J calls and clone size were set by TCRdb, not the authors. The sample data list some 100,000 distinct CDR3 sequences, and less than 30% of these were observed just once. Jointly, the top ten make up roughly a third of the sample.

This clonotype was recorded only once. Its antigen remains unidentified. The input lacks base qualities; no much larger clone sits a single base away. One read is thin evidence. CDR1 MNHEY and CDR2 SMNVEV are derived from the germline V gene (reference sequence). Including cysteine and phenylalanine, the CDR3 has 14 amino acids. Kept here is only the CDR3 DNA, which spans 42 bases and is read in frame from base 1. V drops 9 bases and J drops 10 bases, leaving 19 bases in between. This receptor was obtained from a human donor with low-grade glioma or glioblastoma, undergoing nonglioma brain surgery, or in good health (not recorded which). The V and J genes are TRBV27 and TRBJ1-6; no D gene call is confident. What was sequenced was glioma tissue, nonneoplastic brain tissue, or PBMCs (not recorded which). Here is the DNA: TGTGCCAGAGGTTTGTTGGCAGGCGAGTCACCCCTCCACTTT. It encodes CARGLLAGESPLHF.